The entry below describes one T cell receptor beta chain. What it binds is not known. This sample was included in a study of OX40 agonist ivuxolimab in advanced cancers. Regarding the study as a whole: There were also nonresponders showing low normalized T-cell clonal expansion. Expanded clones were, on average, more numerous in CD8+ T cells than in CD4+.

The CDR3 runs 14 residues. Germline CDR1 and CDR2: MDHEN and SYDVKM. Any history of autoimmune disease or systemic immunosuppression disqualified patients. Blood sampling took place at baseline, cycle 4 day 1, and cycle 7 day 1. Produced via immunoSEQ multiplex PCR; TCRdb's table is partial and in-frame only. Counted here are roughly 56,000 clones, 70% to 90% occurring once; the ten biggest clones make up about 0.88%. The sequence came from an adult with an advanced solid tumor such as melanoma, head and neck, liver or kidney cancer. V usage is TRBV28 and J usage is TRBJ2-5; possibly TRBD2 for D (6 bases). The J call may be wrong; the DNA end is better matched by TRBJ2-7. This material consisted of CD4+ or CD8+ T cells sorted from blood, taken in a trial of the OX40 agonist ivuxolimab. The CDR3 DNA sequence: TGTGCCAGCAGTCCGCCGGGACTGGACTACGAGCAGTACTTC. It encodes CASSPPGLDYEQYF.